This T cell receptor (beta chain) was captured by sequencing in a study of T cells in tuberculosis (dated by TCRdb to 2017 to 2018). General notes on the study: To characterize T cells specific for the mycobacterial lipid antigen glucose monomycolate (GMM), the study used CD1B tetramers together with high-throughput TCR immunosequencing. Paper-wide results and their limitations: T cells that bind the CD1B-GMM tetramer with low affinity may have been missed by the stringent sort gate.

Relative to germline, V is 0 bases shorter and J is 4 bases shorter, with 13 bases between their ends. Via the germline V gene, CDR1 is ENHRY and CDR2 SYGVKD. Measured from the cysteine to the phenylalanine, the CDR3 is 16 residues long. The DNA shown is the 48-base CDR3, in frame from base 1. Turning to this clone: Per-nucleotide qualities are absent, and no much larger clonotype sits a single base away.

After being thawed and rested overnight, PBMC were stained with GMM-loaded CD1B tetramer, a Live/Dead dye and anti-CD3, and were then sorted on a FACS Aria II. The CD1B tetramers were loaded with C32 glucose monomycolate that had been purified from Rhodococcus equi. Before cryopreservation, the PBMC used for tetramer sorting had been depleted of CD14-expressing monocytes as part of a separate study. From each donor, about 100,000 tetramer-negative cells were also sorted and analyzed side by side with the tetramer-positive cells. Antigen-specific T cells were sorted from a handful of healthy South African adults using GMM-loaded CD1B tetramers. Because TCR-alpha and TCR-beta chains were sequenced unpaired, no chain pairing information was available. TCR libraries were generated with the immunoSEQ multiplex PCR assay, using TCR-beta and/or TCR-alpha/delta assays for each sample. The amplified TCR libraries were sequenced on the Illumina high-throughput platform. The original methods were these. Clustering and dimensionality reduction relied on pairwise TCRdist distances among GMM-specific receptors from T cells that were either sorted ex vivo or expanded in vitro. Sequence motifs defined by gene usage and CDR3 content were checked for enrichment by comparing tetramer-positive and tetramer-negative populations. TCRdb provides this immuneACCESS table in a form limited to in-frame rearrangements. Some clones are lacking; in checked studies, under half of them reflect an unresolved V gene, and why the rest are absent is not known. V and J calls and clone size follow that table, whereas D and trimming were derived from the DNA. This sample has roughly 60,000 clones in its table, and 80% to 85% of those were observed once. Roughly 13% of the sample is held by the ten biggest clonotypes.

The rearrangement combines TRBV10-3 with TRBJ1-5, with TRBD1 perhaps the D gene, on 5 matching bases. The TCR sequence derives from an adult woman with latent tuberculosis. Input material: CD1b-GMM tetramer-negative cells sorted from PBMCs. This specimen's cell subset or site label, per the study, means: T cells not binding CD1B-GMM tetramer, sorted from same donor. The DNA sequence reads TGTGCCATCAGTGAGTCTGGAGGGGCTGCGAATCAGCCCCAGCATTTT. It is translated as CAISESGGAANQPQHF.